This T cell receptor beta chain was sequenced during a study of T cell responses to AZD1222 COVID-19 vaccine. Germline-derived CDR1 and CDR2 are SGHVS and FQNEAQ. V gave up 2 bases and J gave up 2 bases, with 4 bases separating them. There are 13 residues in the CDR3. Measured with immunoSEQ multiplex PCR; TCRdb has only the in-frame clones, and not every one. The sample holds 95,000 to 150,000 clones; roughly 85% are singletons and the top ten take approximately 4.7%. This specimen consisted of peripheral blood, obtained 28 days after the second AZD1222 dose. The chain couples TRBV7-8 to TRBJ1-5; D unresolved. The clonotype comes from an adult who received the AZD1222 COVID-19 vaccine. CDR3 amino acids: CASSLTGNQPQHF. The CDR3 DNA is TGTGCCAGCAGCTTAACTGGCAATCAGCCCCAGCATTTT.